Listed below are T cell receptor beta chains from one sample, sequenced in a study of cytomegalovirus exposure and HLA in healthy donors. Only in-frame clones appear in the TCRdb table, and some are missing; sequencing was by immunoSEQ multiplex PCR. The table has tens of thousands of clones, approximately 93% seen once; the top ten hold roughly 6%. Sample: PBMCs. The origin of the receptors is a woman aged 18-30 years in good health and CMV-seronegative. Both conserved end residues are part of each CDR3. D genes are given only for firm matches. Expanded clones are given a class, and other clones once, few, many or no size at all.

V	D	size	J	CDR3	DNA
TRBV7-9	TRBD1	-	TRBJ1-2	CASSHDRDGYTF	TGTGCCAGCAGTCACGACAGGGATGGCTACACCTTC
TRBV7-2	-	-	TRBJ1-1	CASSPLSVNTEAFF	TGTGCCAGCAGCCCCCTTAGTGTGAACACTGAAGCTTTCTTT
TRBV19	-	once	TRBJ2-1	CASSIGQAGGSEQFF	TGTGCCAGTAGTATCGGGCAAGCGGGCGGGTCTGAGCAGTTCTTC
TRBV5-1	-	-	TRBJ1-6	CASSFGQIRGAPLHF	TGCGCCAGCAGCTTCGGACAGATTCGTGGGGCACCCCTCCACTTT
TRBV6-1	TRBD2	-	TRBJ2-7	CASSNSGGSAYEQYF	TGTGCCAGCAGTAATAGCGGGGGCTCTGCCTACGAGCAGTACTTC
TRBV5-1	-	-	TRBJ2-2	CASSLTPQGQDTGELFF	TGCGCCAGCAGCCTAACCCCCCAGGGGCAGGACACCGGGGAGCTGTTTTTT
TRBV25-1	-	-	TRBJ2-1	CASSEYPTGSQFYNEQFF	TGTGCCAGCAGTGAATATCCTACAGGGTCCCAATTCTACAATGAGCAGTTCTTC
TRBV5-1	TRBD2	-	TRBJ2-3	CASFGGGSTDTQYF	TGCGCCAGTTTTGGCGGGGGGAGCACAGATACGCAGTATTTT
TRBV11-3	TRBD1	-	TRBJ2-1	CASSSGFGTDIDEQFF	TGTGCCAGCAGCTCTGGCTTCGGGACAGACATCGATGAGCAGTTCTTC
TRBV30	TRBD1	-	TRBJ1-5	CACKRTGGPGPQHF	TGTGCCTGTAAAAGAACAGGGGGCCCAGGGCCCCAGCATTTT
TRBV9	-	-	TRBJ1-1	CASSAVQGRGTEAFF	TGTGCCAGCAGCGCAGTACAGGGCCGGGGCACTGAAGCTTTCTTT
TRBV5-5	-	once	TRBJ2-2	CASLDREVFAGEMSTGELFF	TGTGCCAGCCTGGACAGGGAAGTTTTTGCGGGAGAGATGAGCACCGGGGAGCTGTTTTTT
TRBV11-3	-	-	TRBJ2-3	CASSQRSSTDTQYF	TGTGCCAGCAGTCAGCGTTCTAGCACAGATACGCAGTATTTT
TRBV7-2	TRBD2	once	TRBJ2-1	CASSYQLAGGSYNEQFF	TGTGCCAGCAGCTACCAACTAGCGGGAGGCTCCTACAATGAGCAGTTCTTC
TRBV19	-	-	TRBJ1-1	CASTTGAPGNTEAFF	TGTGCCAGTACGACAGGAGCCCCGGGGAACACTGAAGCTTTCTTT
TRBV7-9	-	-	TRBJ1-1	CASSLVRSETVIAFF	TGTGCCAGCAGCTTAGTTCGCTCCGAGACAGTTATAGCTTTCTTT
TRBV6-5	-	-	TRBJ1-1	CASSYSRAAEAFF	TGTGCCAGCAGTTACTCGAGGGCAGCTGAAGCTTTCTTT
TRBV15	-	-	TRBJ1-1	CATSLRTENTEAFF	TGTGCCACCAGCTTAAGAACAGAGAACACTGAAGCTTTCTTT
TRBV7-6	-	once	TRBJ1-2	CASSLGGDTPNYGYTF	TGTGCCAGCAGCTTGGGGGGGGACACACCTAACTATGGCTACACCTTC
TRBV7-9	-	-	TRBJ1-2	CASRSLEFRDYGYTF	TGTGCCAGCAGATCTTTAGAATTTCGGGACTATGGCTACACCTTC
TRBV18	TRBD1	few	TRBJ2-1	CASSPRGPEQFF	TGTGCCAGCTCACCTAGGGGGCCTGAGCAGTTCTTC
TRBV9	-	-	TRBJ2-2	CASSATGNTGELFF	TGTGCCAGCAGCGCGACAGGGAACACCGGGGAGCTGTTTTTT
TRBV5-1	-	-	TRBJ1-2	CASSWAGGAYGYTF	TGCGCCAGCAGTTGGGCCGGGGGGGCGTATGGCTACACCTTC
TRBV7-9	-	-	TRBJ1-1	CASSPRGTEAFF	TGTGCCAGCAGCCCCAGGGGCACTGAAGCTTTCTTT
TRBV9	TRBD1	few	TRBJ1-2	CASSAHGQEYGYTF	TGTGCCAGCAGCGCCCACGGACAGGAATATGGCTACACCTTC
TRBV18	-	-	TRBJ1-6	CASSPPGSQGIRSPLHF	TGTGCCAGCTCACCACCGGGGTCTCAGGGCATTCGTTCACCCCTCCACTTT
TRBV7-9	-	-	TRBJ1-2	CASSLGSRETNYGYTF	TGTGCCAGCAGCTTAGGCTCCAGGGAAACTAACTATGGCTACACCTTC
TRBV23-1	-	-	TRBJ1-2	CASSQSIEYGGICGYTF	TGCGCCAGCAGTCAATCGATAGAATACGGGGGGATCTGTGGCTACACCTTC
TRBV10-3	-	-	TRBJ1-2	CAISEEAGLYGYTF	TGTGCCATCAGTGAGGAAGCAGGGCTCTATGGCTACACCTTC
TRBV11-2	-	-	TRBJ2-4	CASSLRAGGAKNIQYF	TGTGCCAGCAGTCTTAGGGCAGGGGGGGCCAAAAACATTCAGTACTTC
TRBV19	TRBD2	once	TRBJ2-1	CASSSGRAQNEQFF	TGTGCCAGCTCTAGCGGGAGGGCCCAAAATGAGCAGTTCTTC
TRBV18	-	-	TRBJ1-4	CASSPGATNEKLFF	TGTGCCAGCTCACCGGGAGCAACTAATGAAAAACTGTTTTTT
TRBV7-9	-	-	TRBJ2-6	CASSLTGSGANVLTF	TGTGCCAGCAGCCTAACAGGTTCTGGGGCCAACGTCCTGACTTTC
TRBV19	-	-	TRBJ1-2	CASSRTGLYGYTF	TGTGCCAGTAGTCGTACAGGGCTCTATGGCTACACCTTC
TRBV9	-	-	TRBJ1-3	CASSVGGVSGNTIYF	TGTGCCAGCAGCGTAGGCGGGGTCTCTGGAAACACCATATATTTT
TRBV29-1	TRBD2	-	TRBJ2-2	CSVRGASGRTGELFF	TGCAGCGTCCGAGGGGCTAGCGGGAGGACCGGGGAGCTGTTTTTT
TRBV7-6	TRBD2	once	TRBJ2-1	CASSPLEGRVWEQFF	TGTGCCAGCAGCCCCCTGGAAGGGAGGGTTTGGGAGCAGTTCTTC
TRBV29-1	TRBD2	-	TRBJ2-3	CSVGTSGRGDTQYF	TGCAGCGTTGGGACTAGCGGGAGAGGAGATACGCAGTATTTT
TRBV14	-	-	TRBJ2-1	CASSQGLHGNEQFF	TGTGCCAGCAGCCAAGGTCTCCACGGGAATGAGCAGTTCTTC
TRBV11-2	-	-	TRBJ2-1	CASSLGLALFF	TGTGCCAGCAGCTTAGGGCTAGCCCTGTTCTTC
TRBV13	-	-	TRBJ1-2	CASSVGSYGYTF	TGTGCCAGCAGCGTTGGGAGCTATGGCTACACCTTC
TRBV6-5	-	-	TRBJ1-4	CASSYLRGGGEKLFF	TGTGCCAGCAGTTACCTTCGGGGGGGTGGAGAAAAACTGTTTTTT
TRBV7-2	TRBD1	few	TRBJ1-4	CASSFGQGREKLFF	TGTGCCAGCAGCTTCGGACAGGGGAGGGAAAAACTGTTTTTT
TRBV27	TRBD2	-	TRBJ2-1	CASSRKGTTYNEQFF	TGTGCCAGCAGTCGAAAAGGGACTACTTACAATGAGCAGTTCTTC
TRBV29-1	-	-	TRBJ1-4	CSVLSANEKLFF	TGCAGCGTTCTAAGCGCTAATGAAAAACTGTTTTTT
TRBV10-1	TRBD2	-	TRBJ2-1	CAKAGESSNEQFF	TGCGCCAAGGCGGGGGAATCCTCCAATGAGCAGTTCTTC
TRBV28	TRBD1	once	TRBJ1-2	CASSLGDRGAVGYTF	TGTGCCAGCAGTTTAGGGGACAGGGGTGCGGTTGGCTACACCTTC
TRBV7-2	-	few	TRBJ1-6	CASSSKPVPPPLHF	TGTGCCAGCAGCTCCAAGCCTGTACCCCCACCCCTCCACTTT
TRBV6-5	-	once	TRBJ2-3	CASATRGDTQYF	TGTGCCAGCGCGACGCGGGGCGATACGCAGTATTTT
TRBV9	-	-	TRBJ2-3	CASSVDSSTDTQYF	TGTGCCAGCAGCGTCGACAGTAGCACAGATACGCAGTATTTT
TRBV6-5	-	-	TRBJ2-1	CASSYLQGGNEQFF	TGTGCCAGCAGTTACCTTCAAGGGGGCAATGAGCAGTTCTTC
TRBV11-3	TRBD2	-	TRBJ2-3	CASSEESGGLGDTQYF	TGTGCCAGCAGCGAGGAGAGCGGGGGACTGGGAGATACGCAGTATTTT
TRBV7-2	TRBD2	-	TRBJ2-4	CASSPTRTSGGTLYF	TGTGCCAGCAGCCCAACAAGGACTAGCGGGGGCACTCTGTACTTC
TRBV25-1	TRBD2	-	TRBJ2-5	CASSESGIGTQYF	TGTGCCAGCAGTGAAAGCGGGATAGGGACCCAGTACTTC
TRBV5-1	-	once	TRBJ1-5	CASSLQDGEPQHF	TGCGCCAGCAGCTTACAGGATGGTGAGCCCCAGCATTTT
TRBV30	-	-	TRBJ1-3	CAWSVWRDYGNTIYF	TGTGCCTGGAGTGTGTGGAGAGACTACGGAAACACCATATATTTT
TRBV27	TRBD1	-	TRBJ1-1	CASSLRGTGAWNTEAFF	TGTGCCAGCAGTTTAAGGGGGACAGGGGCTTGGAACACTGAAGCTTTCTTT